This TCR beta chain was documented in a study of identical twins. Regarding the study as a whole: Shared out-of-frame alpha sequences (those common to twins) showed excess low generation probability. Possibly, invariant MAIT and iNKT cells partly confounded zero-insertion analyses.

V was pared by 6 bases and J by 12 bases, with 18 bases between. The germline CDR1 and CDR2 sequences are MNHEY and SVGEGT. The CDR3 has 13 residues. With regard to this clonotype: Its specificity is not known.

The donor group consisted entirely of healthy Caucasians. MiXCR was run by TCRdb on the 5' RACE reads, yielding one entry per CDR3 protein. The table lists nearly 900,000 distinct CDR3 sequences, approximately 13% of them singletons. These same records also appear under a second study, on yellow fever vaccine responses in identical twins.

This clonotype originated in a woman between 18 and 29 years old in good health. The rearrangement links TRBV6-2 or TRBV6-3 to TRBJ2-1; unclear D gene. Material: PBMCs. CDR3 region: CASSENSRPRQFF. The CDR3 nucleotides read TGTGCCAGCAGCGAAAACTCCCGACCCAGGCAGTTCTTC.